This passage covers 8 T cell receptor beta chains from one sample sequenced in a study of radiotherapy plus CTLA-4 blockade in lung cancer. The data were produced by immunoSEQ multiplex PCR, yet TCRdb's version contains in-frame clones alone and is incomplete. The sample lists about 72,000 clones; about four fifths were seen once. Sequencing was performed on peripheral blood, taken from a patient treated with radiotherapy plus ipilimumab. These receptors originate from a human donor with non-small cell lung cancer who had a partial response to radiotherapy plus ipilimumab.

Relative to its sample, this clone is medium-sized (0.01 to 0.1%). The chain couples TRBV6-1 to TRBJ2-1; TRBD2 matches 7 bases. The CDR3 loop spans 15 amino acids. V lost 2 bases to trimming and J lost 8 bases; unmatched junction nucleotides: 9. Looked up from germline, CDR1 is MNHNS and CDR2 is SASEGT. In nucleotides, the CDR3 is TGTGCCAGCAGTGAACCCTACTCGGGAGGCGATGAGCAGTTCTTC. Protein sequence: CASSEPYSGGDEQFF.

This chain uses TRBV7-2 with TRBJ2-7; TRBD2 matches 7 bases. J was trimmed by 4 bases and V by 4 bases; bases with no gene match: 10. This CDR3 has 15 amino acids. Germline CDR1 and CDR2: SGHTA and FQGNSA. The CDR3 here is CASSSHIAGQYEQYF. The CDR3 DNA sequence: TGTGCCAGCAGCTCCCATATAGCGGGTCAGTACGAGCAGTACTTC.

CDR3 in DNA: TGTGCCAGCAGCGAAGGACCGACAGATACTACACCCTACGAGCAGTACTTC. Protein product: CASSEGPTDTTPYEQYF. The chain links TRBV9 to TRBJ2-7, with D tentatively TRBD1 (5 bases). The V gene's germline CDR1 is SGDLS and CDR2 YYNGEE. The CDR3 consists of 17 residues. Trimming took 3 bases from V and 2 from J, leaving 21 bases between them. Full variable domain (remainder filled in from reference TRBV9 and TRBJ2-7): DSGVTQTPKHLITATGQRVTLRCSPRSGDLSVYWYQQSLDQGLQFLIQYYNGEERAKGNILERFSAQQFPDLHSELNLSSLELGDSALYFCASSEGPTDTTPYEQYFGPGTRLTVT.

The V and J genes are TRBV14 and TRBJ1-2; D not resolved. Germline CDR1 reads SGHDN; CDR2 reads FVKESK. V was clipped by 0 bases and J by 8 bases, with 16 bases between them. CDR3 length: 15 residues. CDR3 loop: CASSQDPFQREGYTF. Written as DNA, the CDR3 is TGTGCCAGCAGCCAAGATCCGTTCCAAAGGGAGGGCTACACCTTC.

This clone was seen only once. V is TRBV7-2 and J is TRBJ2-4; TRBD2 matches 7 bases. CDR1 and CDR2 from the germline V gene are SGHTA and FQGNSA. The ends lost 5 bases at V and 15 bases at J; junction bases unmatched: 16. This CDR3 comprises 14 residues. For the CDR3, the DNA is TGTGCCAGCAGCCTTGGGAGGGACTTCCATAACCCGTACTTC. This sequence encodes CASSLGRDFHNPYF.

The chain links TRBV28 to TRBJ2-7; D gene unclear. The V gene's germline CDR1 is MDHEN and CDR2 SYDVKM. There are 13 residues in the CDR3. Trimming took off 2 bases at V and 0 bases at J, with 5 bases between the two ends. The CDR3 region is CASSLTVSYEQYF. In DNA form, the CDR3 reads TGTGCCAGCAGTTTAACAGTCTCCTACGAGCAGTACTTC.

The chain has TRBV19 and TRBJ1-2, with D perhaps TRBD1 (5 bases). The V and J ends lost 6 bases and 0 bases respectively, with 17 bases between them. Germline CDR1 is LNHDA and CDR2 is SQIVND (reference sequence). CDR3 length equals 16 residues. Here the CDR3 DNA reads TGTGCCAGTAGAAGGGCAGGGTTCCCGTCTAACTATGGCTACACCTTC. It encodes CASRRAGFPSNYGYTF.

The chain combines TRBV5-1 with TRBJ2-2, with 10 bases matching TRBD1. The germline gives CDR1 SGHRS, CDR2 YFSETQ. Germline trimming cut 4 bases from V and 3 bases from J; bases unmatched to any gene: 3. There are 15 residues in the CDR3. This CDR3 is CASSTGQGHTGELFF. The CDR3 DNA follows: TGCGCCAGCAGCACGGGACAGGGGCACACCGGGGAGCTGTTTTTT.